These 18 T cell receptor beta chains came from one sample sequenced in a study of blood T cells in healthy people across ages. Together with a sample-barcoded 5' primer, a J-beta primer mix was included in a second PCR lasting about 7 to 12 cycles. TCRdb reanalysed the 5' RACE reads using MiXCR and keeps one entry per CDR3 protein. The sample has roughly 1,000,000 distinct CDR3 sequences, about 25% seen once. This same sample was also part of a study on T cells of mothers and their children.

Sequencing was performed on blood. These TCRs come from a girl under 10 years old in good health.

The CDR3 DNA is TGCGCCAGCAGCCAGGGATTAAGGAGGGGGGACACTGAAGCTTTCTTT. Translating gives CASSQGLRRGDTEAFF. The chain uses TRBV4-3 and TRBJ1-1; possibly TRBD1 for D (6 bases). Germline CDR1 LGHNA, CDR2 YSLEER. V dropped 3 bases and J dropped 3 bases, with 17 bases sitting between them. The CDR3 runs 16 residues.

The chain carries TRBV28 and TRBJ2-4; 7 bases agree with TRBD1. The V segment lost 6 bases and the J segment 14 bases; nucleotides outside the gene matches: 13. Germline V gene data show CDR1 as MDHEN and CDR2 as SYDVKM. This CDR3 has 13 residues. In DNA, the CDR3 is TGTGCCAGCAGCCCCAAGGGACAGAGGAGGAAGTACTTC. It encodes CASSPKGQRRKYF.

This clonotype was observed a few times. V usage is TRBV4-3 and J usage is TRBJ2-4; 8 nucleotides match TRBD1. Germline CDR1 and CDR2: LGHNA and YSLEER. The length of the CDR3 is 18 residues. V trimming: 3 bases; J trimming: 1 base; junction bases outside the gene matches: 11. In DNA form, the CDR3 reads TGCGCCAGCAGCCAGGAGGAAGGGACAGGTGGGGCCAAAAACATTCAGTACTTC. Amino acid sequence: CASSQEEGTGGAKNIQYF.

This clonotype appeared a few times. This rearrangement joins TRBV3-1 to TRBJ2-5; possibly TRBD2 for D (6 bases). Near its end, the DNA agrees better with TRBJ2-1, so the J call may be wrong. CDR1 LGHDT and CDR2 YNNKEL come from the germline V gene (reference sequence). The CDR3 length is 15 residues. The CDR3 DNA follows: TGTGCCAGCAGCCAAGATTGGCGGGACGGGGGTGAGCAGTTCTTC. Its translation: CASSQDWRDGGEQFF.

V gene TRBV3-1 combines with J gene TRBJ1-1; D gene uncertain. Trimming removed 1 base from V and 1 base from J, with 7 bases in between. Germline V gives CDR1 LGHDT, CDR2 YNNKEL (reference sequence). This CDR3 has 14 residues. CDR3: CASSQGKGNTEAFF. The CDR3 DNA is TGTGCCAGCAGCCAAGGGAAGGGGAACACTGAAGCTTTCTTT.

This clonotype showed up just a few times. The chain joins TRBV25-1 to TRBJ1-2; D is ambiguous. This CDR3 has 11 amino acids. CDR1 is MGHDK, CDR2 SYGVNS, per germline. Trimming took off 4 bases at V and 8 bases at J, with 8 bases between the two ends. The CDR3 here is CASSAEGGYTF. The CDR3, as DNA: TGTGCCAGCAGTGCCGAAGGGGGCTACACCTTC.

The chain carries TRBV12-3 or TRBV12-4 and TRBJ2-5; D is tentatively TRBD1 or TRBD2 (6 bases each). The V gene lost 6 bases and the J gene lost 4 bases, with 18 bases spanning the gap. The CDR3 consists of 15 residues. CDR3 loop: CASRNSEGGVETQYF. CDR3 sequence (DNA): TGTGCCAGCAGAAACTCAGAGGGGGGAGTAGAGACCCAGTACTTC.

This clonotype has more than one count but fewer than ten. V and J are TRBV5-1 and TRBJ1-4, with D uncertain. The CDR3 sequence is 13 residues long. CDR1 is SGHRS, CDR2 YFSETQ, per germline. V was pared by 5 bases and J by 13 bases, with 18 bases between. The CDR3 DNA is TGCGCCAGCAGGCTGGACGCGGCGGAGATACTGTTTTTT. Translation gives CASRLDAAEILFF.

The chain joins TRBV7-8 to TRBJ2-5; TRBD2 is a possible D gene (6 bases). The CDR3 length is 15 residues. The ends were cut back, 1 base at V and 4 bases at J, with 13 bases in the middle. Germline CDR1 is SGHVS and CDR2 is FQNEAQ. In DNA form, the CDR3 reads TGTGCCAGCAGCTTAGAGCAGGGAGGCAGAGAGACCCAGTACTTC. Translating gives CASSLEQGGRETQYF.

This clonotype was detected a few times. V gene TRBV6-5 combines with J gene TRBJ2-7, with 8 nucleotides matching TRBD1. Germline lookup yields CDR1 MNHEY and CDR2 SVGAGI. The V segment lost 8 bases and the J segment 4 bases; nucleotides outside the gene matches: 7. The CDR3 sequence is 13 residues long. CDR3 nucleotides: TGTGCCAGCGGTCCGGGACAGGATTACGAGCAGTACTTC. Encoded protein: CASGPGQDYEQYF.

In this sample, this clonotype turned up a few times. V usage is TRBV29-1 and J usage is TRBJ2-3, with 12 bases matching TRBD2. Trimming cost V 4 bases and J 6 bases; bases outside gene matches: 2. Per the germline V gene, CDR1 is SQVTM and CDR2 is ANQGSEA. CDR3 length equals 13 residues. The CDR3 loop is CSVGTSGMDTQYF. The CDR3 DNA is TGCAGCGTTGGGACTAGCGGGATGGATACGCAGTATTTT.

This clonotype was observed a handful of times. V and J are TRBV6-2 or TRBV6-3 and TRBJ2-7, with 7 bases that match TRBD2. Trimming cost V 0 bases and J 0 bases; bases outside gene matches: 8. CDR1 and CDR2 from the germline V gene are MNHEY and SVGEGT. The CDR3 consists of 17 residues. CDR3: CASSYSDREAPSYEQYF. As DNA, the CDR3 is TGTGCCAGCAGTTACTCGGATCGGGAGGCCCCCTCCTACGAGCAGTACTTC.

Only a few counts were recorded for this clonotype. The rearrangement uses TRBV4-2 and TRBJ1-1; D is uncertain. The CDR3 has 15 residues. V lost 0 bases and J 2 bases, leaving 10 bases between the germline ends. From germline, CDR1 is LGHNA and CDR2 YNFKEQ. CDR3 loop: CASSQESQTNTEAFF. CDR3 coding DNA: TGTGCCAGCAGCCAAGAGTCCCAGACTAACACTGAAGCTTTCTTT.

This clonotype was detected a few times. The V gene is TRBV4-1, the J gene TRBJ2-3, with a tentative D call TRBD2 (6 bases). The CDR3 covers 16 residues. V was clipped by 0 bases and J by 3 bases, with 13 bases between them. Looked up from germline, CDR1 is MGHRA and CDR2 is YSYEKL. For the CDR3, the DNA is TGCGCCAGCAGCCAAGAAAAGGGCGGGGCTACAGATACGCAGTATTTT. It yields the protein CASSQEKGGATDTQYF.

The rearrangement joins TRBV5-6 to TRBJ1-2, with 9 bases matching TRBD1. V trimming: 2 bases; J trimming: 4 bases; junction bases outside the gene matches: 15. The CDR3 is 18 amino acids. CDR1 and CDR2 from the germline V gene are SGHDT and YYEEEE. This chain's CDR3 is CASSFPATGGDGFYGYTF. CDR3 DNA sequence: TGTGCCAGCAGCTTTCCTGCCACAGGGGGCGATGGCTTCTATGGCTACACCTTC.

The rearrangement uses TRBV21-1 and TRBJ2-5; the table gives TRBD1 as D, unverified against the DNA. The tail of the sequence fits TRBJ2-7 better, so the J call may be wrong. TRBV21-1 is an annotated pseudogene. The CDR3 runs to 17 residues. The CDR3 sequence: CASSKLRAEGSDYEQYF. For the CDR3, the DNA is TGTGCCAGCAGCAAATTGCGTGCTGAGGGGTCCGACTACGAGCAGTACTTC.

This clonotype was seen a handful of times. The J gene is TRBJ2-5, the V gene TRBV29-1; a possible D gene is TRBD2 (6 bases). CDR3 size: 13 residues. Per the germline V gene, CDR1 is SQVTM and CDR2 is ANQGSEA. V was clipped by 4 bases and J by 3 bases, with 12 bases between them. CDR3 loop: CSVGLAFEETQYF. For the CDR3, the DNA is TGCAGCGTTGGGCTAGCGTTCGAAGAGACCCAGTACTTC.

CDR3: CASSPPGGAGTGELFF. DNA of the CDR3: TGTGCCAGCAGCCCCCCCGGGGGAGCGGGAACCGGGGAGCTGTTTTTT. The gene calls are TRBV4-2 and TRBJ2-2, with 7 positions matching TRBD2. The V gene end was trimmed by 4 bases and the J gene end by 5 bases; junction bases not matched to a gene: 10. From germline, CDR1 is LGHNA and CDR2 YNFKEQ. This CDR3 has 16 amino acids.